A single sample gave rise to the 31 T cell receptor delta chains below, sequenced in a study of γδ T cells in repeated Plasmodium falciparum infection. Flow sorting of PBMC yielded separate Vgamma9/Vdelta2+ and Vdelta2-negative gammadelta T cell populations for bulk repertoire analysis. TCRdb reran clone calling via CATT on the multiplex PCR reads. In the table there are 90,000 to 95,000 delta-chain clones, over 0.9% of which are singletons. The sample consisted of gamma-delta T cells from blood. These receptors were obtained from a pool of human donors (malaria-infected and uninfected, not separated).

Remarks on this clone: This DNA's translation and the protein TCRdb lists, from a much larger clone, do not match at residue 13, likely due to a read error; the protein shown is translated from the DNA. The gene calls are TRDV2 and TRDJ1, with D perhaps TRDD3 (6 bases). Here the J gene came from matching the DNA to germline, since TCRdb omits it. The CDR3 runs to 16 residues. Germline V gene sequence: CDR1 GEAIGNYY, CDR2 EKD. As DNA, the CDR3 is TGTGCCTGTGACACCGTGGTGGCTGGGGCACTCGATAGACTCATCTTT. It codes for CACDTVVAGALDRLIF.

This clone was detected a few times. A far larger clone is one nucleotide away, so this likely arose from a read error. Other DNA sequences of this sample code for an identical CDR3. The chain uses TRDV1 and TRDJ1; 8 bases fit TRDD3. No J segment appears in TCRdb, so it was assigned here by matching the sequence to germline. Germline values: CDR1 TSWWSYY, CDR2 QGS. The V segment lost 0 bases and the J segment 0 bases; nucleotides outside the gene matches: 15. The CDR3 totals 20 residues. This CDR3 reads CALGELPGAAGGRYTDKLIF. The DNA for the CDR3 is TGTGCTCTTGGGGAACTCCCCGGGGCCGCTGGGGGACGGTACACCGATAAACTCATCTTT.

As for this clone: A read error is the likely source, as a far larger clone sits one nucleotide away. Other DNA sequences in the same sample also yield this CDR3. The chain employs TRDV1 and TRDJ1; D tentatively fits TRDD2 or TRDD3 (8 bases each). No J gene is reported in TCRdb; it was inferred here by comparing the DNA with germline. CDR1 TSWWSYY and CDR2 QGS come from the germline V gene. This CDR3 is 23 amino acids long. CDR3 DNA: TGTGCTCTCGGGGAACTCACCTTCCTAATTTCACCCGTCAGTGGGGATACAGCCGATAAACTCATCTTT. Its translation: CALGELTFLISPVSGDTADKLIF.

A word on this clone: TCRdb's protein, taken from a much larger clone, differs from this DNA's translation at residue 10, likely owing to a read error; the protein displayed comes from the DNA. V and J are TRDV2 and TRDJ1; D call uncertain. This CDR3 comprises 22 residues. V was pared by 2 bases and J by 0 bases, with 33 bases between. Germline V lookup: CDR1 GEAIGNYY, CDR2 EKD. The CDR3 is CACDRLKTSCPTGLPYTDKLIF. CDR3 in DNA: TGTGCCTGTGACAGGCTGAAGACCTCCTGTCCGACCGGATTACCCTACACCGATAAACTCATCTTT.

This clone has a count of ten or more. CDR3 region: CACDTLTGGYTDKLIF. CDR3 DNA sequence: TGTGCCTGTGACACCCTCACTGGGGGATACACCGATAAACTCATCTTT. The V call is TRDV2, the J call TRDJ1; 10 bases line up with TRDD3. The J gene was missing in TCRdb and was found by matching the end of the DNA to germline. Germline lookup yields CDR1 GEAIGNYY and CDR2 EKD. This CDR3 spans 16 amino acids. V lost 0 bases to trimming and J lost 0 bases; unmatched junction nucleotides: 3.

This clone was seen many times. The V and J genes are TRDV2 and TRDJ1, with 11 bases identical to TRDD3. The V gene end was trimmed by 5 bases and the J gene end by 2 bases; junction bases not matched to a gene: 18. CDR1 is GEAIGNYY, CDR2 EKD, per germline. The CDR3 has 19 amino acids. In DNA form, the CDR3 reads TGTGCCTGTGTCGGGTTGGACCTGGGGGATACTCCGTGGACCGATAAACTCATCTTT. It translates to CACVGLDLGDTPWTDKLIF.

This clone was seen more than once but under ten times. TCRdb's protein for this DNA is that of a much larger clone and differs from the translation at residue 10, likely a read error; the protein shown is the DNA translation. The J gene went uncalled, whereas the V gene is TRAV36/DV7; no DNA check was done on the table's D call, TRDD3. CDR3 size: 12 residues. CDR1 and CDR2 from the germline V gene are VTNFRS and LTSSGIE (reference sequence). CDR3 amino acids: CAVLYWGIKHIF. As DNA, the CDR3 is TGTGCTGTGCTGTACTGGGGGATAAAACACATCTTT.

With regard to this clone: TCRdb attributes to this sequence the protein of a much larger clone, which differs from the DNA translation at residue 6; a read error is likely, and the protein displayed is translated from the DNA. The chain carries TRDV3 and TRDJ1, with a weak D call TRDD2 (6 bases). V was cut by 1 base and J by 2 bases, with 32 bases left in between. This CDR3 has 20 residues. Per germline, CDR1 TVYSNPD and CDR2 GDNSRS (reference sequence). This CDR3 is CAFTGIPIIVSPRTTDKLIF. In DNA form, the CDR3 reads TGTGCCTTTACTGGCATTCCTATTATCGTTAGCCCAAGAACGACCGATAAACTCATCTTT.

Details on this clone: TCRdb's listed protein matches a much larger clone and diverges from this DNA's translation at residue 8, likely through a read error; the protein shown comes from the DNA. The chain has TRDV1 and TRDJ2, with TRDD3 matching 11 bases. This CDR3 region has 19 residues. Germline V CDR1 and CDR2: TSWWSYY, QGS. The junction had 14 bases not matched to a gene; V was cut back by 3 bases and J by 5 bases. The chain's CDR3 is CALGDYSCWGIPTTAQLFF. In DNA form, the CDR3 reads TGTGCTCTTGGGGATTATTCCTGCTGGGGGATACCAACTACAGCACAACTCTTCTTT.

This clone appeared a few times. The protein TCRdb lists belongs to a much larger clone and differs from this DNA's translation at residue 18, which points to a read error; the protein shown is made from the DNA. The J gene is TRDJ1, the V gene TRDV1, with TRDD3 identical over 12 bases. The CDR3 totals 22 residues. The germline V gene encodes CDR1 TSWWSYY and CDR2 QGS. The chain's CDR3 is CALGESFSSSLLGDTGTGKLIF. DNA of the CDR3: TGTGCTCTTGGGGAATCCTTCTCTTCCTCGCTACTGGGGGATACTGGGACCGGTAAACTCATCTTT.

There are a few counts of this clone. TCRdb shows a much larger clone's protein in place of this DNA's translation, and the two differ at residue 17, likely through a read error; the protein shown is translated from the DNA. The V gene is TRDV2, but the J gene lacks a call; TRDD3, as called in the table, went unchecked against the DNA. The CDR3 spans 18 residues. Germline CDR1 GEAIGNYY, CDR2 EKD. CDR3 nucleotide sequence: TGTGCCTGTGACACCGTTACTGGGGGACATCGACTCACCGATAAACTCACCTTT. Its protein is CACDTVTGGHRLTDKLTF.

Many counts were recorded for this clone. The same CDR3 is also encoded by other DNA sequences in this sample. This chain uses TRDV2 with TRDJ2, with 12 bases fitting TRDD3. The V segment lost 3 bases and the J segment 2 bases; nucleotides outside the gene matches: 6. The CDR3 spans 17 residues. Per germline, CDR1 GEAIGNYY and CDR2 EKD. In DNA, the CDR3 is TGTGCCTGTGACGTACTGGGGGATACTGGATTGACAGCACAACTCTTCTTT. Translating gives CACDVLGDTGLTAQLFF.

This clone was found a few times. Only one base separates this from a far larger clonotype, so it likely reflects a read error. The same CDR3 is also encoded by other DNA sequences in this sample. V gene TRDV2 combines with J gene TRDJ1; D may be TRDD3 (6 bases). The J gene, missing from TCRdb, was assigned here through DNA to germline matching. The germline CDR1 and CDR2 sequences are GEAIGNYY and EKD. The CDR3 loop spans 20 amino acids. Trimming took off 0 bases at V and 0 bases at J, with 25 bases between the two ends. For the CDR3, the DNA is TGTGCCTGTGACACCGTGTCGTACCGGGGGACAGTTCAGAACACCGATAAACTCATCTTT. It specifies CACDTVSYRGTVQNTDKLIF.

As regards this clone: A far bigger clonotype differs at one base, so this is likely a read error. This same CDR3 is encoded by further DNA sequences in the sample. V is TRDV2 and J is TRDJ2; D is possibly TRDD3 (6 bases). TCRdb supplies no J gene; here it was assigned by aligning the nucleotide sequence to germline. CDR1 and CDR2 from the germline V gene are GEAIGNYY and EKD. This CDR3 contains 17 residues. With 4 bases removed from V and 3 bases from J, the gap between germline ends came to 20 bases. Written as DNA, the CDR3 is TGTGCCTGTGATACCGTACTGGGAACGAACCTGACAGCACAACTCTTCTTT. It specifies CACDTVLGTNLTAQLFF.

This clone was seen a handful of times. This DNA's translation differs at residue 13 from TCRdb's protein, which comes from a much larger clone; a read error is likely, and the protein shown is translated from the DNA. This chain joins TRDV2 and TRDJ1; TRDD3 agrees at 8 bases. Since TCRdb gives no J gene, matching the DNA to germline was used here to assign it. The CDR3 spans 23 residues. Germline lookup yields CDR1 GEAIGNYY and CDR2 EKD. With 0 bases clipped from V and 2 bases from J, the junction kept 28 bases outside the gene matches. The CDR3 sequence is CACDTLRRRSGGHRVPYTDKLIF. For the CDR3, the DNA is TGTGCCTGTGACACCCTTCGGCGGCGATCTGGGGGACACAGGGTCCCGTATACCGATAAACTCATCTTT.

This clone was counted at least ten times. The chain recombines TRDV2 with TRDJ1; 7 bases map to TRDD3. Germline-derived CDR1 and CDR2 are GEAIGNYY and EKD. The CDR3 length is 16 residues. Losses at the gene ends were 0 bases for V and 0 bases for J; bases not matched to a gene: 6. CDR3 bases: TGTGCCTGTGACACCATCTGGGGGCCCGACACCGATAAACTCATCTTT. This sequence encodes CACDTIWGPDTDKLIF.

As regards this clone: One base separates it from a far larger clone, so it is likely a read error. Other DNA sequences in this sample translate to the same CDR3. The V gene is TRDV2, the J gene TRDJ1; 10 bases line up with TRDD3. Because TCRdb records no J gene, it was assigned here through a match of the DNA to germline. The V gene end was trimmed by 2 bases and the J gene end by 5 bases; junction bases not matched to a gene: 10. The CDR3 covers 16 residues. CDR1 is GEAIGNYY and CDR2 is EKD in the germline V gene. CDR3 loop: CACDNLGDTSTDKLIF. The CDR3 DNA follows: TGTGCCTGTGACAATTTGGGGGATACCAGTACTGATAAACTCATCTTT.

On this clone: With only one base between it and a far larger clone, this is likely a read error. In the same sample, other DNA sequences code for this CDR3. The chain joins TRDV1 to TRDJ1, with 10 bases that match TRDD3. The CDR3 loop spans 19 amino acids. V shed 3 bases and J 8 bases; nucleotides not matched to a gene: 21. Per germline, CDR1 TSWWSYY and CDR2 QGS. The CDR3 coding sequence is TGTGCTCTTGGGGATCCGTGGTCGGGTACCGGGGGATACGGCGTAAAACTCATCTTT. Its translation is CALGDPWSGTGGYGVKLIF.

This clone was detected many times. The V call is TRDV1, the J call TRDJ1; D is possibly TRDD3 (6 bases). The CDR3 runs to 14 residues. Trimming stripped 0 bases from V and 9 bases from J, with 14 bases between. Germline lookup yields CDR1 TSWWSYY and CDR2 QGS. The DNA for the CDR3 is TGTGCTCTTGGGGAACTGGGTCTGGGGAAGGAACTCATCTTT. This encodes CALGELGLGKELIF.

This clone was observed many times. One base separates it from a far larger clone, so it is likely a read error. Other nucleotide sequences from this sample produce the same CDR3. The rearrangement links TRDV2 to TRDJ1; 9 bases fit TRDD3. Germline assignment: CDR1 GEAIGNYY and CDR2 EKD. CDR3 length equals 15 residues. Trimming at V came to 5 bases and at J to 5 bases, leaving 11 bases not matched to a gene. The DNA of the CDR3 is TGTGCCTGTGTCGAGCTGGGGGATCGGGAGGATAAACTCATCTTT. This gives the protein CACVELGDREDKLIF.

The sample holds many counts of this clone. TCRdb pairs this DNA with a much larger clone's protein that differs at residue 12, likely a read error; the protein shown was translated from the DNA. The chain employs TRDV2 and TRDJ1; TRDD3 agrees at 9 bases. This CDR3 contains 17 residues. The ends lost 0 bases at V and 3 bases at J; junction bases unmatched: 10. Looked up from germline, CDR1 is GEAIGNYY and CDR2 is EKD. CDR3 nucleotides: TGTGCCTGTGACACCAGGCAACTGGGGGAATACGCCGATAAACTCATCTTT. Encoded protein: CACDTRQLGEYADKLIF.

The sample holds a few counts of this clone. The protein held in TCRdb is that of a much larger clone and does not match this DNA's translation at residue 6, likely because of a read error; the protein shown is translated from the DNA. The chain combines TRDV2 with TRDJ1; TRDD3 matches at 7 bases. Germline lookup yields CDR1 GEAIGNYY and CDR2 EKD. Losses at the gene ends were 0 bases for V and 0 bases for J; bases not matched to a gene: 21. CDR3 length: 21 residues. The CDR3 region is CACDTRALGIGLDPYTDKLIF. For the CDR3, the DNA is TGTGCCTGTGACACCAGGGCACTGGGGATCGGGCTGGACCCGTACACCGATAAACTCATCTTT.

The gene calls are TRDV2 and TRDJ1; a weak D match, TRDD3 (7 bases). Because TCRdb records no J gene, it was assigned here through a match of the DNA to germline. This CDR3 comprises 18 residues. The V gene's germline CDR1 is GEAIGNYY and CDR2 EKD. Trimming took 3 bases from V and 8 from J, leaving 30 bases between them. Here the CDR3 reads CACDPLGAPSEVDSKLIF. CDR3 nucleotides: TGTGCCTGTGACCCCCTGGGGGCCCCTTCCGAGGTGGACAGCAAACTCATCTTT.

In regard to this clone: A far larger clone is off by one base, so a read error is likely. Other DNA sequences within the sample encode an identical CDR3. As DNA, the CDR3 is TGTGCCTGTGACACACTGGGGGCCAGAGGGGCCGATAAACTCATCTTT. Translated: CACDTLGARGADKLIF. The chain is built from TRDV2 and TRDJ1; 8 bases agree with TRDD3. TCRdb carries no J gene annotation; the J gene was assigned here by matching the DNA with germline. V lost 1 base and J lost 3; bases outside the gene matches: 9. In germline, CDR1 is GEAIGNYY, CDR2 EKD. The CDR3 covers 16 residues.

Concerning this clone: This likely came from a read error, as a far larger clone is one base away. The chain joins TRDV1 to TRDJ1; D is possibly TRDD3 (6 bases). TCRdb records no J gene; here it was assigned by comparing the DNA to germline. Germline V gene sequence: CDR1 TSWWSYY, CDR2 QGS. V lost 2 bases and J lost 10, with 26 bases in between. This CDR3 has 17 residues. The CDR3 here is CALGEWMKGGGYPGLIF. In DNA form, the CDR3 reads TGTGCTCTTGGGGAATGGATGAAAGGTGGGGGGTACCCTGGACTCATCTTT.

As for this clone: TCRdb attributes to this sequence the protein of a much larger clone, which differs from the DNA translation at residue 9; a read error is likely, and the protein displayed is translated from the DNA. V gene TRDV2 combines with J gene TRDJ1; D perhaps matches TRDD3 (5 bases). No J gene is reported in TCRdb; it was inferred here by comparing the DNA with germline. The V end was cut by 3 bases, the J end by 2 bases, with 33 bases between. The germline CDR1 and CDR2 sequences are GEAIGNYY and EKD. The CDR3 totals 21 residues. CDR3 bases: TGTGCCTGTGACCCCCCCTCCTCCGGGGGGCCTTTGCGACGGGCGACCGATAAACTCATCTTT. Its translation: CACDPPSSGGPLRRATDKLIF.

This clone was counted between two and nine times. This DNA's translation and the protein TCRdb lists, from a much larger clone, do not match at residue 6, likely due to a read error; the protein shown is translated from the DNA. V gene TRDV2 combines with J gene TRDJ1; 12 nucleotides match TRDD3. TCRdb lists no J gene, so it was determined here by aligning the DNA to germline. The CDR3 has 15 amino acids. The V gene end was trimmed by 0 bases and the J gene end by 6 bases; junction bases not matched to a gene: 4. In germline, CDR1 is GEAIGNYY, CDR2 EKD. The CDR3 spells CACDTRLGDTYKLIF. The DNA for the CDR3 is TGTGCCTGTGACACCAGACTGGGGGATACTTATAAACTCATCTTT.

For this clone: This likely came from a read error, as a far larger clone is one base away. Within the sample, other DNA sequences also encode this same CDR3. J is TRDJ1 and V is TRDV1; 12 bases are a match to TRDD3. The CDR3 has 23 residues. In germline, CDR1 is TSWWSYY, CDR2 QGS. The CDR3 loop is CALGELGKLSLKVLGDTYYKLIF. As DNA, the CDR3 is TGTGCCCTTGGGGAACTTGGCAAATTATCCCTCAAAGTACTGGGGGATACTTACTATAAACTCATCTTT.

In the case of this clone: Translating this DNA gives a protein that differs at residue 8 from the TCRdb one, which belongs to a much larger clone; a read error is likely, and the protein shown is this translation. CDR3 protein: CALGVRWVPDVQADKLIF. CDR3 coding DNA: TGTGCTCTTGGGGTCCGTTGGGTCCCGGATGTACAGGCCGATAAACTCATCTTT. The rearrangement uses TRDV1 and TRDJ1; D uncertain. V gave up 4 bases and J gave up 3 bases, with 24 bases separating them. From germline, CDR1 is TSWWSYY and CDR2 QGS. This CDR3 spans 18 amino acids.

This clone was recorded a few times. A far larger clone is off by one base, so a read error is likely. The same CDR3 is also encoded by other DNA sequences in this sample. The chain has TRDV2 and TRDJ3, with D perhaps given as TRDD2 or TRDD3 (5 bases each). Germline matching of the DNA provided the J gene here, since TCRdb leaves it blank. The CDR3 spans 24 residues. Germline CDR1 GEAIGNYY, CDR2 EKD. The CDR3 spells CACDPVNPSSFHGETSWDTRQMFF. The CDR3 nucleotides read TGTGCCTGTGACCCGGTCAATCCTTCATCTTTTCATGGGGAGACCTCCTGGGACACCCGGCAGATGTTTTTC.

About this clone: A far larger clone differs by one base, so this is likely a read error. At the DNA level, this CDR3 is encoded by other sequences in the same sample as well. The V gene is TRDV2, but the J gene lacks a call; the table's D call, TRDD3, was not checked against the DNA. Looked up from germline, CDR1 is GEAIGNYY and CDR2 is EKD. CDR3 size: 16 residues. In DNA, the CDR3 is TGTGCCTGTGACACCCTGGGGGTCGGTCACACCGATAAACTAATCTTT. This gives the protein CACDTLGVGHTDKLIF.